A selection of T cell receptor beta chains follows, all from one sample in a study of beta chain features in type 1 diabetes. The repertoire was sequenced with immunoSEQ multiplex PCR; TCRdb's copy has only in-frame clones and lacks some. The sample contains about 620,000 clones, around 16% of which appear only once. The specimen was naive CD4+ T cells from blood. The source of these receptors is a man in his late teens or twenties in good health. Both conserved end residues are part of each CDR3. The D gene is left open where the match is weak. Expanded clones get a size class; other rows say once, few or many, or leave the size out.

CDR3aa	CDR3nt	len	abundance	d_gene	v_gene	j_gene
CASRDLAGPNTGELFF	TGTGCCAGCAGGGATTTGGCGGGACCCAACACCGGGGAGCTGTTTTTT	16	few	.	TRBV7-6	TRBJ2-2
CAISESQGTRRQDIQYF	TGTGCCATCAGTGAGTCGCAGGGGACGAGGAGGCAGGACATTCAGTACTTC	17	once	.	TRBV10-3	TRBJ2-4
CASSQWADQETQYF	TGTGCCAGCAGCCAATGGGCAGACCAGGAGACCCAGTACTTC	14	.	.	TRBV14	TRBJ2-5
CAWSVKGFPGELFF	TGTGCCTGGAGTGTAAAGGGTTTTCCCGGGGAGCTGTTTTTT	14	few	.	TRBV30	TRBJ2-2
CASKGTVYSNQPQHF	TGTGCCAGCAAGGGGACAGTTTATAGCAATCAGCCCCAGCATTTT	15	few	TRBD1	TRBV2	TRBJ1-5
CAISDNFYEQYF	TGTGCCATCAGTGATAACTTCTACGAGCAGTACTTC	12	.	.	TRBV10-3	TRBJ2-7
CASSQGGLSTNEQFF	TGCGCCAGCAGCCAAGGGGGACTATCCACCAATGAGCAGTTCTTC	15	.	TRBD2	TRBV4-3	TRBJ2-1
CASSVRDRGHGEGYTF	TGTGCCAGCAGCGTAAGGGACAGGGGGCACGGGGAGGGCTACACCTTC	16	.	TRBD1	TRBV9	TRBJ1-2
CASSSSGPLNTGELFF	TGTGCCAGCAGCTCGTCGGGGCCCTTGAACACCGGGGAGCTGTTTTTT	16	few	.	TRBV7-2	TRBJ2-2
CAISEWPGLAGGPPFF	TGTGCCATCAGTGAGTGGCCCGGACTAGCGGGAGGGCCGCCGTTCTTC	16	.	TRBD2	TRBV10-3	TRBJ2-1
CASSPPSAPGYNEQFF	TGTGCCAGCAGTCCTCCCTCAGCGCCAGGATACAATGAGCAGTTCTTC	16	few	.	TRBV6-9	TRBJ2-1
CASSQDQGVNQPQHF	TGCGCCAGCAGCCAAGATCAGGGGGTCAATCAGCCCCAGCATTTT	15	.	TRBD1	TRBV4-3	TRBJ1-5
CASSPRALALSYEQYF	TGTGCCAGCTCACCCCGGGCACTAGCGCTATCCTACGAGCAGTACTTC	16	.	TRBD2	TRBV18	TRBJ2-7
CASSHRTGRTGELFF	TGTGCCAGCAGTCACCGGACAGGGCGCACCGGGGAGCTGTTTTTT	15	few	TRBD1	TRBV28	TRBJ2-2
CASSEYTRKSGEQYF	TGTGCCAGCAGTGAATATACACGAAAGTCGGGAGAGCAGTACTTC	15	.	.	TRBV25-1	TRBJ2-7
CASSSMTQMGYSPLHF	TGTGCCAGCAGCTCCATGACACAGATGGGATATTCACCCCTCCACTTT	16	few	.	TRBV7-9	TRBJ1-6
CASSSGTGGNQPQHF	TGTGCCAGCAGTAGTGGGACAGGGGGCAATCAGCCCCAGCATTTT	15	few	TRBD1	TRBV2	TRBJ1-5
CAISEHRVDGYTF	TGTGCCATCAGTGAGCACAGGGTGGATGGCTACACCTTC	13	.	.	TRBV10-3	TRBJ1-2
CASSPGTGPMNTEAFF	TGTGCCAGCAGCCCCGGGACAGGCCCCATGAACACTGAAGCTTTCTTT	16	.	TRBD1	TRBV11-1	TRBJ1-1
CASSPPGQGNYEQYF	TGTGCCAGCTCACCTCCGGGACAGGGGAACTACGAGCAGTACTTC	15	few	TRBD1	TRBV18	TRBJ2-7
CASSLGYTQYF	TGTGCCAGCAGCTTGGGGTATACCCAGTACTTC	11	.	.	TRBV7-2	TRBJ2-5
CASSQGPGQGIAGELFF	TGCGCCAGCAGCCAGGGGCCGGGACAGGGCATCGCCGGGGAGCTGTTTTTT	17	few	TRBD1	TRBV4-1	TRBJ2-2
CASSLPGLAGGPSSYNEQFF	TGTGCCAGCAGCTTACCGGGACTAGCGGGGGGGCCCAGCTCCTACAATGAGCAGTTCTTC	20	.	TRBD2	TRBV7-8	TRBJ2-1
CASSREWRRDIGYTF	TGTGCCAGCAGCCGCGAATGGAGGCGAGACATCGGCTACACCTTC	15	few	.	TRBV7-2	TRBJ1-2
CASSPSDRGYGYTF	TGTGCCAGCTCACCATCCGACAGGGGCTATGGCTACACCTTC	14	few	TRBD1	TRBV18	TRBJ1-2
CAISGDSTDTQYF	TGTGCCATTTCCGGGGACAGCACAGATACGCAGTATTTT	13	.	.	TRBV2	TRBJ2-3
CASSLSKGEQYF	TGTGCCAGCAGCTTAAGTAAAGGCGAGCAGTACTTC	12	.	.	TRBV7-2	TRBJ2-7
CASSPGAQLAPYGYTF	TGTGCCAGCTCGCCAGGGGCGCAATTAGCTCCTTATGGCTACACCTTC	16	.	.	TRBV18	TRBJ1-2
CASSLTSGSGEQFF	TGTGCCAGCAGCTTAACTAGCGGGAGCGGTGAGCAGTTCTTC	14	.	TRBD2	TRBV7-9	TRBJ2-1
CASSLDRQNPYEQYF	TGTGCCAGCAGCCTGGACAGGCAGAATCCCTACGAGCAGTACTTC	15	.	TRBD1	TRBV5-5	TRBJ2-7
CASSLQRGAGGPDTQYF	TGTGCCAGCAGTTTGCAGAGAGGGGCGGGAGGCCCAGATACGCAGTATTTT	17	once	TRBD2	TRBV27	TRBJ2-3
CASSSSFSTGKETQYF	TGTGCCAGCAGTTCCTCCTTTTCGACAGGGAAGGAGACCCAGTACTTC	16	.	TRBD1	TRBV27	TRBJ2-5
CASSVRGLNGELFF	TGTGCCAGCAGTGTGAGGGGGCTCAACGGGGAGCTGTTTTTT	14	few	TRBD1	TRBV2	TRBJ2-2
CASSVENTQYF	TGTGCCAGCAGTGTTGAAAATACGCAGTATTTT	11	few	.	TRBV7-9	TRBJ2-3
CASSLLDRGVNTEAFF	TGTGCCAGCAGTCTCCTCGACCGGGGTGTGAACACTGAAGCTTTCTTT	16	.	.	TRBV28	TRBJ1-1
CASSPAGGQGLGEQYF	TGTGCCAGCAGTCCCGCCGGGGGACAGGGGCTTGGCGAGCAGTACTTC	16	few	TRBD1	TRBV28	TRBJ2-7
CASSINRKGNQPQHF	TGTGCCAGTAGTATCAACAGAAAAGGCAATCAGCCCCAGCATTTT	15	few	.	TRBV19	TRBJ1-5
CASSPVPTTGQPQHF	TGCGCCAGCAGCCCTGTACCAACGACAGGACAGCCCCAGCATTTT	15	few	.	TRBV5-1	TRBJ1-5
CASSLEGRLTDTQYF	TGTGCCAGCAGCTTAGAAGGGCGATTGACAGATACGCAGTATTTT	15	few	.	TRBV7-9	TRBJ2-3
CASSLGPTGPNTGELFF	TGTGCCAGCAGCCTAGGGCCGACAGGTCCGAACACCGGGGAGCTGTTTTTT	17	few	.	TRBV7-8	TRBJ2-2
CASSLSKLAGSVSTDTQYF	TGTGCCAGCAGCTTATCCAAGCTAGCGGGATCGGTTAGCACAGATACGCAGTATTTT	19	.	TRBD2	TRBV7-6	TRBJ2-3
CASNPGSRNNQPQHF	TGTGCCAGTAACCCGGGGAGCAGGAACAATCAGCCCCAGCATTTT	15	few	.	TRBV19	TRBJ1-5
CASSGTGQGGETQYF	TGTGCCAGCAGCGGAACGGGACAGGGGGGGGAGACCCAGTACTTC	15	few	TRBD1	TRBV5-4	TRBJ2-5
CASRNGLVGTDTQYF	TGTGCCAGCAGGAACGGACTAGTTGGGACAGATACGCAGTATTTT	15	few	TRBD2	TRBV7-6	TRBJ2-3
CASSRGTSGLYEQYF	TGTGCCAGCAGCCGTGGGACTAGCGGTCTCTACGAGCAGTACTTC	15	.	TRBD2	TRBV7-9	TRBJ2-7
CASSLFRIRDRDYNEQFF	TGTGCCAGCAGCCTTTTCCGAATCCGGGACAGGGATTACAATGAGCAGTTCTTC	18	.	TRBD1	TRBV28	TRBJ2-1
CASSFGGPLTEAFF	TGTGCCAGCAGCTTTGGGGGGCCGTTGACTGAAGCTTTCTTT	14	few	.	TRBV7-3	TRBJ1-1
CASRTGQTNYGYTF	TGTGCCAGCAGAACGGGACAGACTAACTATGGCTACACCTTC	14	.	TRBD1	TRBV28	TRBJ1-2
CASSASGGSSRPISPLHF	TGTGCCAGCAGCGCTTCCGGTGGCAGTTCTCGACCCATTTCACCCCTCCACTTT	18	.	.	TRBV9	TRBJ1-6
CASSIVRATEAFF	TGTGCCAGTAGTATAGTACGGGCCACTGAAGCTTTCTTT	13	few	.	TRBV19	TRBJ1-1
CASSLAQANYGYTF	TGTGCCAGCAGCTTGGCGCAGGCTAACTATGGCTACACCTTC	14	.	.	TRBV5-6	TRBJ1-2
CASSLGGLADSTDTQYF	TGTGCCAGCAGCTTAGGGGGACTAGCGGACAGCACAGATACGCAGTATTTT	17	few	TRBD2	TRBV11-3	TRBJ2-3